Below are 26 T cell receptor beta chains sequenced from a single sample in a study of PD-L1 blockade in urothelial cancer. Only in-frame clones appear in the TCRdb table, and some are missing; sequencing was by immunoSEQ multiplex PCR. Among about 87,000 clones listed, roughly 90% were seen once. Time point of the sample: pretreatment peripheral blood. The specimen was PBMCs, collected around atezolizumab (anti-PD-L1) treatment. These receptors came from an elderly woman with urothelial cancer.

This chain connects TRBV2 to TRBJ2-2, with 9 bases identical to TRBD1. V gave up 2 bases and J gave up 6 bases; unmatched junction bases: 4. CDR3 length: 15 amino acids. Germline V gives CDR1 SNHLY, CDR2 FYNNEI. This chain's CDR3 is CASSELRQGAGELFF. Here the CDR3 DNA reads TGTGCCAGCAGTGAACTACGACAGGGGGCCGGGGAGCTGTTTTTT. Looking up the rest from reference TRBV2 and TRBJ2-2 gives the full variable domain: EPEVTQTPSHQVTQMGQEVILRCVPISNHLYFYWYRQILGQKVEFLVSFYNNEISEKSEIFDDQFSVERPDGSNFTLKIRSTKLEDSAMYFCASSELRQGAGELFFGEGSRLTVL.

V is TRBV6-1 and J is TRBJ2-5, with 10 nucleotides matching TRBD1. CDR3 length equals 15 residues. Germline V gene data show CDR1 as MNHNS and CDR2 as SASEGT. Germline trimming cut 1 base from V and 4 bases from J; bases unmatched to any gene: 3. CDR3 sequence: CASSEERTGGETQYF. CDR3 nucleotides: TGTGCCAGCAGTGAAGAAAGGACAGGGGGAGAGACCCAGTACTTC.

The chain carries TRBV4-1 and TRBJ1-5, with TRBD1 matching over 7 bases. Germline V CDR1 and CDR2: MGHRA, YSYEKL. This CDR3 has 18 amino acids. V gave up 4 bases and J gave up 1 base; unmatched junction bases: 13. The CDR3 spells CASSPTDRDSWSNQPQHF. The DNA for the CDR3 is TGCGCCAGCAGCCCAACCGACCGGGACAGCTGGAGCAATCAGCCCCAGCATTTT.

The chain recombines TRBV5-4 with TRBJ1-2; D possibly corresponds to TRBD1 (6 bases). The V end was cut by 4 bases, the J end by 3 bases, with 13 bases between. Looked up from germline, CDR1 is SGHNT and CDR2 is YYREEE (reference sequence). The CDR3 is made up of 14 amino acids. CDR3 protein: CASSLRGEDYGYTF. The DNA of the CDR3 is TGTGCCAGCAGCCTCAGGGGCGAGGACTATGGCTACACCTTC.

The gene calls are TRBV5-4 and TRBJ2-1; D might be TRBD1 (5 bases). Between the trimmed V and J ends, which lost 0 bases and 4 bases, there was a span of 8 bases. Per germline, CDR1 SGHNT and CDR2 YYREEE (reference sequence). The CDR3 length is 14 residues. For the CDR3, the DNA is TGTGCCAGCAGCTTGGACCAGGGTTACAATGAGCAGTTCTTC. Translation: CASSLDQGYNEQFF.

This sequence joins TRBV28 and TRBJ1-1, with 9 positions matching TRBD1. The CDR3 is made up of 14 amino acids. Trimming at V came to 6 bases and at J to 5 bases, leaving 7 bases not matched to a gene. Germline V gives CDR1 MDHEN, CDR2 SYDVKM. The CDR3 here is CASSPGQGRTEAFF. The CDR3 DNA reads as TGTGCCAGCAGCCCCGGACAGGGGAGGACTGAAGCTTTCTTT.

The CDR3 reads CASSSSAGVAQETQYF. As DNA, the CDR3 is TGCGCCAGCAGCTCTTCAGCGGGAGTGGCCCAAGAGACCCAGTACTTC. The rearrangement uses TRBV5-1 and TRBJ2-5; 8 bases map to TRBD2. The CDR3 is 16 residues long. Germline-derived CDR1 and CDR2 are SGHRS and YFSETQ. With 3 bases clipped from V and 1 base from J, the junction kept 8 bases outside the gene matches.

The chain joins TRBV5-1 to TRBJ1-1, with 7 bases aligning to TRBD1. Germline V gene sequence: CDR1 SGHRS, CDR2 YFSETQ. Trimming took 4 bases from V and 8 from J; bases not matched to a gene: 14. CDR3 length: 15 residues. The CDR3 here is CASSEPGQTVTEAFF. The CDR3 nucleotides read TGCGCCAGCAGCGAACCGGGACAGACCGTCACGGAAGCTTTCTTT.

The chain recombines TRBV2 with TRBJ1-1; no clear D. Trimming took off 4 bases at V and 5 bases at J, with 11 bases between the two ends. CDR3 length: 13 amino acids. Germline values: CDR1 SNHLY, CDR2 FYNNEI. In DNA form, the CDR3 reads TGTGCCAGCAGTGTCGGGGTCGGGACTGAAGCTTTCTTT. The encoded protein is CASSVGVGTEAFF.

The CDR3 DNA reads TGTGCCATCACCAACGGGCTAGCGGGCACCCCCTACAATGAGCAGTTCTTC. Protein product: CAITNGLAGTPYNEQFF. The genes are TRBV10-3 and TRBJ2-1; 8 positions agree with TRBD2. Germline-derived CDR1 and CDR2 are ENHRY and SYGVKD. With 7 bases clipped from V and 2 bases from J, the junction kept 13 bases outside the gene matches. CDR3 size: 17 residues.

The count of this clone is one. The rearrangement uses TRBV28 and TRBJ1-2; 7 bases line up with TRBD1. The ends lost 3 bases at V and 4 bases at J; junction bases unmatched: 5. In germline, CDR1 is MDHEN, CDR2 SYDVKM. The CDR3 runs to 14 residues. The CDR3 protein is CASSLSTGIYGYTF. DNA of the CDR3: TGTGCCAGCAGTTTGTCGACAGGGATCTATGGCTACACCTTC.

This clone was found once. The chain carries TRBV7-9 and TRBJ2-7; 8 nucleotides match TRBD2. This CDR3 has 14 amino acids. V shed 1 base and J 3 bases; nucleotides not matched to a gene: 2. Germline assignment: CDR1 SEHNR and CDR2 FQNEAQ (reference sequence). The DNA for the CDR3 is TGTGCCAGCAGCTTAGGGACTAGCAGCTACGAGCAGTACTTC. Translating it yields CASSLGTSSYEQYF. Full variable domain (outside the CDR3, taken from reference TRBV7-9 and TRBJ2-7): DTGVSQNPRHKITKRGQNVTFRCDPISEHNRLYWYRQTLGQGPEFLTYFQNEAQLEKSRLLSDRFSAERPKGSFSTLEIQRTEQGDSAMYLCASSLGTSSYEQYFGPGTRLTVT.

The chain recombines TRBV10-2 with TRBJ2-2, with 9 bases that match TRBD1. After removal of 6 bases from V and 7 bases from J, the junction contained 12 bases not matched to a gene. The germline V gene encodes CDR1 WSHSY and CDR2 SAAADI. This CDR3 region has 16 residues. The CDR3 bases are TGCGCCAGCAGCGGTAGGGACAGGGATTTCGGCGGGGAGCTGTTTTTT. Its protein is CASSGRDRDFGGELFF.

The chain uses TRBV7-7 and TRBJ2-2; 8 nucleotides align to TRBD1. J gave up 4 bases and V 5 bases, and 3 bases lay outside the gene matches. In germline, CDR1 is SSHAT, CDR2 FNYEAQ (reference sequence). The CDR3 is made up of 14 amino acids. The CDR3 reads CASSPGGATGELFF. The CDR3 nucleotides read TGTGCCAGCAGCCCAGGGGGCGCCACCGGGGAGCTGTTTTTT.

A single count supports this clone. V usage is TRBV6-5 and J usage is TRBJ1-4, with D hard to call. CDR1 MNHEY and CDR2 SVGAGI come from the germline V gene. The CDR3 covers 15 residues. With 5 bases removed from V and 8 bases from J, the gap between germline ends came to 18 bases. CDR3 in amino acids: CASSDYPTWEEKLFF. The CDR3, as DNA: TGTGCCAGCAGTGACTACCCTACTTGGGAGGAAAAACTGTTTTTT.

This sequence joins TRBV4-2 and TRBJ2-7; the match to TRBD2 covers 8 bases. CDR3 length: 15 amino acids. Looked up from germline, CDR1 is LGHNA and CDR2 is YNFKEQ. The V gene end was trimmed by 0 bases and the J gene end by 3 bases; junction bases not matched to a gene: 4. The CDR3 loop reads CASSQETGGDYEQYF. CDR3 in DNA: TGTGCCAGCAGCCAAGAAACGGGAGGGGACTACGAGCAGTACTTC.

This clone was detected only a few times. In DNA form, the CDR3 reads TGTGCCAGCAGCGCTCAGAACTATGGCTACACCTTC. It translates to CASSAQNYGYTF. The chain is built from TRBV7-8 and TRBJ1-2; D remains unclear. CDR1 and CDR2 (germline): SGHVS, FQNEAQ. V was cut by 5 bases and J by 2 bases, with 6 bases left in between. The CDR3 has 12 amino acids.

V and J are TRBV27 and TRBJ1-1; D remains ambiguous. The CDR3 runs to 17 residues. Deletions cut 3 bases from V and 3 bases from J, with 20 bases between. Germline V CDR1 and CDR2: MNHEY, SMNVEV (reference sequence). This CDR3 is CASSFRKAGMRDTEAFF. DNA of the CDR3: TGTGCCAGCAGTTTCCGAAAGGCGGGGATGCGCGACACTGAAGCTTTCTTT.

The genes are TRBV7-9 and TRBJ2-5; the match to TRBD2 covers 13 bases. Unmatched junction bases numbered 11, after V lost 6 bases and J lost 4 bases. The CDR3 runs to 17 residues. The V gene's germline CDR1 is SEHNR and CDR2 FQNEAQ (reference sequence). CDR3 region: CASSRTSGSGSLETQYF. In nucleotides, the CDR3 is TGTGCCAGCAGTCGGACTAGCGGGAGCGGTAGTCTAGAGACCCAGTACTTC. Full variable domain (remainder filled in from reference TRBV7-9 and TRBJ2-5): DTGVSQNPRHKITKRGQNVTFRCDPISEHNRLYWYRQTLGQGPEFLTYFQNEAQLEKSRLLSDRFSAERPKGSFSTLEIQRTEQGDSAMYLCASSRTSGSGSLETQYFGPGTRLLVL.

The chain uses TRBV7-3 and TRBJ1-2, with a tentative D call TRBD1 (6 bases). Germline V lookup: CDR1 SGHTA, CDR2 FQGTGA. There are 13 residues in the CDR3. The V and J ends lost 6 bases and 2 bases respectively, with 10 bases between them. The CDR3 is CASSQTGNYGYTF. CDR3 sequence (DNA): TGTGCCAGCAGTCAAACAGGGAACTATGGCTACACCTTC.

This chain joins TRBV10-3 and TRBJ2-1; perhaps TRBD2 as D (6 bases). CDR3 size: 17 residues. V was cut by 6 bases and J by 10 bases, with 28 bases left in between. Germline CDR1 reads ENHRY; CDR2 reads SYGVKD. This CDR3 is CAISGASDNYASTEQFF. The CDR3 DNA is TGTGCCATCAGCGGTGCTAGCGACAACTACGCTAGCACCGAGCAGTTCTTC.

The CDR3 region is CASSSVANVLTF. CDR3 nucleotide sequence: TGTGCCAGCAGCTCCGTGGCCAACGTCCTGACTTTC. V and J are TRBV5-4 and TRBJ2-6; D not certain. This CDR3 region has 12 residues. The germline gives CDR1 SGHNT, CDR2 YYREEE (reference sequence). V lost 3 bases to trimming and J lost 6 bases, with 4 bases between them.

This sequence joins TRBV25-1 and TRBJ1-1, with TRBD1 identical over 9 bases. The CDR3 is 14 residues long. Germline V gene sequence: CDR1 MGHDK, CDR2 SYGVNS. The trim removed 7 bases at V and 0 bases at J, leaving 3 bases unmatched. The CDR3 sequence is CASNRGPMNTEAFF. The DNA for the CDR3 is TGTGCCAGCAACAGGGGGCCCATGAACACTGAAGCTTTCTTT.

This sequence joins TRBV5-8 and TRBJ1-5; D may be TRBD1 (5 bases). V was cut by 5 bases and J by 0 bases, with 24 bases left in between. Germline assignment: CDR1 SGHTS and CDR2 YDEGEE. This CDR3 region has 19 residues. CDR3 DNA: TGTGCCAGCAGTATTGTGGGGTCACAGGTTTCCAGTAGCAATCAGCCCCAGCATTTT. This gives the protein CASSIVGSQVSSSNQPQHF.

This CDR3 reads CASTSIPTGLNTEAFF. Here the CDR3 DNA reads TGTGCCAGCACCTCTATCCCGACAGGGTTGAACACTGAAGCTTTCTTT. V is TRBV7-9 and J is TRBJ1-1, with 7 nucleotides matching TRBD1. The CDR3 length is 16 residues. Germline CDR1 and CDR2: SEHNR and FQNEAQ (reference sequence). The junction had 11 bases not matched to a gene; V was cut back by 7 bases and J by 0 bases.

The chain uses TRBV6-5 and TRBJ2-7, with 8 bases fitting TRBD2. Germline V gives CDR1 MNHEY, CDR2 SVGAGI. The V and J ends lost 7 bases and 7 bases, in that order; junction bases with no gene match: 6. The CDR3 sequence is 12 residues long. DNA for the CDR3: TGTGCCAGCATTCCCCCGGGGGGGGAGCAGTACTTC. This sequence encodes CASIPPGGEQYF.